The next 9 T cell receptor beta chains were all read from a single sample in a study of T cell changes during pregnancy in multiple sclerosis. The data were produced by immunoSEQ multiplex PCR, yet TCRdb's version contains in-frame clones alone and is incomplete. The table includes tens of thousands of clones, 75% to 95% detected once. The sample consisted of CD4+ T cells from peripheral blood mononuclear cells, taken after pregnancy. These TCRs come from a female donor in good health, enrolled as a control in a pregnancy study.

This clone was counted once. This rearrangement joins TRBV5-6 to TRBJ1-4, with D hard to call. V was shortened by 6 bases and J by 4 bases, with 16 bases between the two germline ends. The CDR3 spans 15 residues. Per the germline V gene, CDR1 is SGHDT and CDR2 is YYEEEE. The CDR3 DNA sequence: TGTGCCAGCACCCGGGCGGGTGGCCTTAATGAAAAACTGTTTTTT. Protein product: CASTRAGGLNEKLFF.

The chain carries TRBV6-1 and TRBJ1-3, with D hard to call. The CDR3 is 12 amino acids. The germline V and J ends were trimmed by 1 base and 16 bases, with 14 bases remaining between them. CDR1 and CDR2 from the germline V gene are MNHNS and SASEGT. The CDR3 protein is CASSEVEGGSYF. The DNA for the CDR3 is TGTGCCAGCAGTGAAGTCGAGGGAGGTTCTTATTTT.

The CDR3 region is CAEGGNTQYF. CDR3 DNA: TGTGCCGAGGGAGGGAACACCCAGTACTTC. The chain carries TRBV7-2 and TRBJ2-5; 7 bases line up with TRBD2. The V and J ends lost 11 bases and 8 bases, in that order; junction bases with no gene match: 5. The CDR3 length is 10 residues. In germline, CDR1 is SGHTA, CDR2 FQGNSA.

In this sample, this clone turned up once. The chain employs TRBV30 and TRBJ2-7; possibly TRBD2 for D (5 bases). V gave up 0 bases and J gave up 7 bases, with 13 bases separating them. The V gene's germline CDR1 is GTSNPN and CDR2 SVGIG (reference sequence). CDR3 length: 13 residues. For the CDR3, the DNA is TGTGCCTGGAGTGTACAGTACAGAGGGGAGCAGTACTTC. Protein product: CAWSVQYRGEQYF.

This chain connects TRBV28 to TRBJ2-5, with D perhaps matching TRBD1 (6 bases). Trimming pared 6 bases from V and 5 bases from J, leaving 13 bases between. The length of the CDR3 is 13 residues. Germline CDR1 is MDHEN and CDR2 is SYDVKM. The CDR3 DNA reads as TGTGCCAGCAGCCTTGAGGGGGTTGAGACCCAGTACTTC. Amino acid sequence: CASSLEGVETQYF. The full variable domain, in which reference TRBV28 and TRBJ2-5 provide the parts outside the CDR3, is DVKVTQSSRYLVKRTGEKVFLECVQDMDHENMFWYRQDPGLGLRLIYFSYDVKMKEKGDIPEGYSVSREKKERFSLILESASTNQTSMYLCASSLEGVETQYFGPGTRLLVL.

The chain links TRBV7-9 to TRBJ1-1; D remains ambiguous. The CDR3 covers 13 residues. Between the trimmed V and J ends, which lost 5 bases and 4 bases, there was a span of 11 bases. Germline loops: CDR1 SEHNR, CDR2 FQNEAQ (reference sequence). DNA for the CDR3: TGTGCCAGCAGCAACCGGGGTAGCACTGAAGCTTTCTTT. Translation: CASSNRGSTEAFF.

The chain has TRBV7-8 and TRBJ2-3; 9 bases map to TRBD2. This CDR3 spans 16 amino acids. Losses at the gene ends were 3 bases for V and 3 bases for J; bases not matched to a gene: 7. Germline lookup yields CDR1 SGHVS and CDR2 FQNEAQ. For the CDR3, the DNA is TGTGCCAGCAGCTTTTTGACTAGCGGTACGACAGATACGCAGTATTTT. This translates into CASSFLTSGTTDTQYF.

This chain uses TRBV2 with TRBJ2-5; 14 nucleotides align to TRBD2. Trimming took 4 bases from V and 3 from J; bases not matched to a gene: 4. The CDR3 runs to 16 residues. Germline V lookup: CDR1 SNHLY, CDR2 FYNNEI. The CDR3, as DNA: TGTGCCAGCAGTGCGGGACTAGCGGGAGTCGAAGAGACCCAGTACTTC. Translated, it gives CASSAGLAGVEETQYF.

The chain recombines TRBV19 with TRBJ2-3; possibly TRBD1 for D (5 bases). Per germline, CDR1 LNHDA and CDR2 SQIVND (reference sequence). The CDR3 length is 14 residues. V was shortened by 5 bases and J by 2 bases, with 11 bases between the two germline ends. The CDR3 nucleotides are TGTGCCAGTAGTGGCAGGGCCTCCACAGATACGCAGTATTTT. Translating gives CASSGRASTDTQYF.